This TCR beta chain stems from a study of radiation and T cells in renal cell carcinoma (dated by TCRdb to 2020 to 2021). Looking at the study overall: The samples were obtained from a clinical trial, where primary renal cell carcinomas were treated with 15 Gy stereotactic body radiation therapy and then removed by nephrectomy 4 weeks afterward. In total, 50 to 60 samples underwent TCR beta sequencing: around 26 tumors plus 27 peripheral blood samples. Across all 53 samples, 4,016,671 unique CDR3 nucleotide sequences, encoding 2,658,974 unique CDR3 amino acid sequences, were identified.

The time point label on this specimen signifies: baseline pretreatment blood. What this sample's treatment or condition label stands for: 15 Gy SBRT to primary tumor, nephrectomy 4 weeks later. Serial peripheral blood from radiation-treated patients was sampled at baseline, 2 weeks and 4 weeks after SBRT to track tumor-enriched clonotypes. Every patient had renal cell carcinoma of clear cell pathology. Genomic DNA for TCR sequencing was prepared using the QIAamp DNA Blood Mini Kit (Qiagen). Only samples passing all quality control checks were included in the analyses. As concerns this clone: No antigen is known for it. One base away there is no much larger clone; base qualities are not given.

TCR beta libraries were generated from genomic DNA with the immunoSEQ kit, following the manufacturer's recommendations. To prepare libraries, a first multiplex PCR with proprietary primers was run, followed by a second PCR that added unique barcodes, and a bead cleanup was done after each round. A positive control reaction and a negative control reaction, both provided in the kit, were run with every batch of samples. The final libraries were assessed on an Agilent 4200 TapeStation D1000 ScreenTape, pooled by volume, and quantified by qPCR. Sequencing was performed on an Illumina NextSeq500 using a MidOutput 150-cycle cartridge, with 156 Read1 cycles, 15 Index1 cycles, and the kit custom primers. The pooled library was loaded at approximately 0.95 pM with a 20% PhiX control spike-in. The authors' pipeline ran thus. Vendor-processed data were analyzed in R, and a clonotype was defined as all T cells sharing the same CDR3 nucleotide sequence. For clone abundance analyses, frequencies were normalized to the 10,000 most abundant clones in each sample. Before analysis, public T cell clones were removed, and these numbered fewer than six per sample on average. Tumor-enriched and baseline blood-enriched clonotypes were defined by at least a 32-fold difference in abundance between compartments. Clonotypes expanded or contracted between blood time points were identified with a beta-binomial differential abundance model. Tumor-blood repertoire similarity was measured with the Baroni-Urbani and Buser coefficient, and groups were compared using two-tailed Wilcoxon tests in R. Sourced from immuneACCESS, this table was stored by TCRdb with only in-frame sequences that have V and J called. A share of the clones is absent; for the studies checked, an unresolved V gene accounts for under half, and the remainder has no known explanation. V and J calls and clone size are given by that table; D and trimming were obtained from the DNA. In all, the sample holds about 130,000 clones, and 88% of those were seen once. The ten top clones hold around 12% of the sample.

Trimming at the junction amounts to 1 base on V and 0 bases on J, and the germline ends lie 12 bases apart. The CDR3 sequence holds 17 residues, the cysteine and phenylalanine included. Only CDR3 DNA remains: 51 bases, in frame from the first base. The germline V gene provides CDR1 KGHSH and CDR2 LQKENI. Study-level results and caveats: Because pretreatment tumor biopsies were not available, the study could not determine whether clonotypes were already present within the tumor at baseline. Top tumor clonotypes rose in blood from baseline to 2 weeks post-radiation, then contracted by 4 weeks, suggesting transient expansion of tumor-resident clones. Dynamics of the blood repertoire were not tracked past 4 weeks after treatment. Because the trial had a single-armed design, the trial could not examine how radiation dose or scheduling affected the TCR repertoire.

The receptor was isolated from a woman aged 45-65 years with renal cell carcinoma. Sequences were derived from blood, sampled from a patient whose treatment included radiotherapy and nephrectomy. The chain employs TRBV18 and TRBJ1-4; the D gene cannot be named for sure. The CDR3 sequence is CASSPQGGQATNEKLFF. The DNA sequence follows: TGTGCCAGCTCACCACAGGGAGGGCAAGCAACTAATGAAAAACTGTTTTTT.